The entry that follows covers one TCR beta chain sequence. Its target is not known. This sample is part of a study of STAT3 mutations in large granular lymphocyte leukemia. The study, taken as a whole, reports: Every T-LGLL patient had at least one immunodominant TCRbeta clonotype. No sample exists from the first appearance of each clone.

CDR3 size: 16 residues. Germline-derived CDR1 and CDR2 are KGHSH and LQKENI. Trimming took off 2 bases at V and 0 bases at J, with 11 bases between the two ends. Sequenced by immunoSEQ multiplex PCR; TCRdb stores in-frame clones only, minus some. The sample shows around 8,600 clones, roughly 91% of them seen only once. This sequence was found in a man at least 80 years old with T-cell large granular lymphocyte leukemia. Some clones in this sample may be carry-over from other donors' samples. The sequencing input was peripheral blood mononuclear cells. V gene TRBV18 combines with J gene TRBJ2-1, with a tentative D call TRBD2 (6 bases). The CDR3 is CASSPVAGSSYNEQFF. The CDR3 region has the DNA TGTGCCAGCTCACCAGTTGCGGGGAGCTCCTACAATGAGCAGTTCTTC. Drawing the rest from reference TRBV18 and TRBJ2-1, the complete variable domain is NAGVMQNPRHLVRRRGQEARLRCSPMKGHSHVYWYRQLPEEGLKFMVYLQKENIIDESGMPKERFSAEFPKEGPSILRIQQVVRGDSAAYFCASSPVAGSSYNEQFFGPGTRLTVL.